This T cell receptor beta chain was observed in a study of blood T cell repertoires in COVID-19. Study background: Spain, Italy and the United States supplied samples that represented acute and convalescent COVID-19. PBMCs, B-cell-depleted T cells, or T cells provided the cDNA or gDNA that made up the material.

The V end was cut by 0 bases, the J end by 5 bases, with 20 bases between. The germline V gene has CDR1 SGHRS and CDR2 YFSETQ. The CDR3 has 17 amino acids. In the original analysis: Amplifying reference gene primers gave estimates of nucleated cell counts. Clones were sequenced by immunoSEQ multiplex PCR, and TCRdb holds only the in-frame ones, with some missing. That table gives V, J and clone size, and the DNA gave D and trimming. The sample includes about 59,000 clones, 70% to 90% of them seen just once. This clonotype originated in a man in his sixties with acute or convalescent COVID-19. Input material: peripheral blood. The chain joins TRBV5-1 to TRBJ1-2; D is perhaps TRBD1 (5 bases). DNA for the CDR3: TGCGCCAGCAGCTTGGGCTCCCCGGGGGGTACTTCTTATGGCTACACCTTC. Translation gives CASSLGSPGGTSYGYTF.